The subject of this entry is one T cell receptor beta chain. Its target is not known. J was trimmed by 5 bases and V by 5 bases; bases with no gene match: 8. The CDR3 runs to 14 residues. Germline V gene data show CDR1 as SNHLY and CDR2 as FYNNEI. The source of the sample is a study of shared clonotypes between healthy human individuals. Study context: Three plates each covered CD4 naive and memory; CD8 naive two, CD8 memory one. Notes on the study in general: Generally, estimated richness proved larger in naive subsets than it did in memory subsets.

Genomic DNA belonging to each subset was distributed in equal measure over several immunoSEQ plates. Here immunoSEQ multiplex PCR was the method, and the copy in TCRdb shows in-frame clones only, minus some. The table records millions of clones, about 92% of them present only once. Donors, without exception, were Caucasian adults residing in Nashville, Tennessee. The material sequenced was naive CD4+ T cells sorted from blood. Subset defined: CD45RA+ positively selected. This chain connects TRBV2 to TRBJ2-7; 8 bases line up with TRBD1. This sequence originates from a man aged 18-30 years in good health. The CDR3 nucleotides read TGTGCCAGCAGTTTTGACAGGGGTATCGACGAGCAGTACTTC. This sequence encodes CASSFDRGIDEQYF.